Below, 12 T cell receptor beta chains from the same sample are listed, as sequenced in a study of beta chain features in type 1 diabetes. Of the isolated RNA, all was reverse transcribed, and so the sequenced material was expressed TCRB transcripts. Sequenced by immunoSEQ multiplex PCR; TCRdb stores in-frame clones only, minus some. The sample consists of over 100,000 clones, 40% of them appearing once. Sequencing was carried out using stem cell memory CD4+ T cells from blood. All receptors come from a woman under 30 in good health.

The V gene is TRBV6-6, the J gene TRBJ1-5; TRBD1 matches 9 bases. The CDR3 covers 15 residues. Germline V lookup: CDR1 MNHNY, CDR2 SVGAGI (reference sequence). J gave up 6 bases and V 6 bases, and 9 bases lay outside the gene matches. CDR3 in amino acids: CASRYGQGISQPQHF. For the CDR3, the DNA is TGTGCCAGCAGATATGGACAGGGGATAAGTCAGCCCCAGCATTTT.

This clone has a handful of counts. The rearrangement links TRBV4-2 to TRBJ2-1; TRBD2 aligns across 7 bases. This CDR3 is built from 15 residues. V was clipped by 2 bases and J by 3 bases; unmatched bases: 4. Germline CDR1 reads LGHNA; CDR2 reads YNFKEQ. CDR3 sequence reads: CASSQRQRDYNEQFF. CDR3 in DNA: TGTGCCAGCAGCCAACGCCAGCGGGACTACAATGAGCAGTTCTTC.

The chain is built from TRBV18 and TRBJ2-7, with TRBD1 matching over 7 bases. The germline V gene encodes CDR1 KGHSH and CDR2 LQKENI. The CDR3 totals 14 residues. The J segment lost 5 bases and the V segment lost 3 bases, leaving 7 bases of the junction unmatched. CDR3 protein: CASSPRTGLDEQYF. The CDR3 nucleotides are TGTGCCAGCTCACCCAGGACAGGCCTGGACGAGCAGTACTTC. Filled out from reference TRBV18 and TRBJ2-7, the complete variable domain reads NAGVMQNPRHLVRRRGQEARLRCSPMKGHSHVYWYRQLPEEGLKFMVYLQKENIIDESGMPKERFSAEFPKEGPSILRIQQVVRGDSAAYFCASSPRTGLDEQYFGPGTRLTVT.

The V and J genes are TRBV10-3 and TRBJ1-2, with 9 bases lining up with TRBD1. The V and J ends lost 2 bases and 4 bases, in that order; junction bases with no gene match: 2. The CDR3 runs 14 residues. The germline V gene encodes CDR1 ENHRY and CDR2 SYGVKD. The CDR3 sequence is CAISERDRAYGYTF. The CDR3 coding sequence is TGTGCCATCAGTGAGAGGGACAGGGCCTATGGCTACACCTTC.

This clone has just a few counts. The V and J genes are TRBV6-1 and TRBJ2-2, with D possibly TRBD1 on 8 matching bases. This CDR3 contains 14 residues. With 8 bases removed from V and 6 bases from J, the gap between germline ends came to 16 bases. Germline assignment: CDR1 MNHNS and CDR2 SASEGT. The DNA for the CDR3 is TGTGCCAGCTCCGGACAGGGAGGGGCCGGGGAGCTGTTTTTT. Amino acids: CASSGQGGAGELFF.

The chain links TRBV7-9 to TRBJ2-4; D perhaps matches TRBD2 (5 bases). This CDR3 has 12 amino acids. The V gene lost 2 bases and the J gene lost 8 bases, with 7 bases spanning the gap. In germline, CDR1 is SEHNR, CDR2 FQNEAQ (reference sequence). As DNA, the CDR3 is TGTGCCAGCAGCTTACTAGCAGACATTCAGTACTTC. Translation: CASSLLADIQYF. The variable domain in full, completed from reference TRBV7-9 and TRBJ2-4, reads DTGVSQNPRHKITKRGQNVTFRCDPISEHNRLYWYRQTLGQGPEFLTYFQNEAQLEKSRLLSDRFSAERPKGSFSTLEIQRTEQGDSAMYLCASSLLADIQYFGAGTRLSVL.

The J gene is TRBJ2-1, the V gene TRBV7-9; 9 nucleotides line up with TRBD2. Germline lookup yields CDR1 SEHNR and CDR2 FQNEAQ (reference sequence). V shed 5 bases and J 4 bases; nucleotides not matched to a gene: 9. The CDR3 runs 16 residues. The CDR3 DNA sequence: TGTGCCAGCAGCATATCTCTAGCGGGAATTTACAATGAGCAGTTCTTC. Its translation: CASSISLAGIYNEQFF.

This sequence joins TRBV15 and TRBJ1-1, with a weak D call TRBD1 (5 bases). This CDR3 has 15 amino acids. The germline V and J ends were trimmed by 1 base and 7 bases, with 16 bases remaining between them. Germline V gives CDR1 LNHNV, CDR2 YYDKDF (reference sequence). CDR3 in DNA: TGTGCCACCAGCAGAGGCCTAGGCAGGGCTGATGAAGCTTTCTTT. Translating gives CATSRGLGRADEAFF.

The chain recombines TRBV7-9 with TRBJ1-1, with 7 bases fitting TRBD1. CDR1 SEHNR and CDR2 FQNEAQ come from the germline V gene (reference sequence). This CDR3 is 13 amino acids long. V shed 3 bases, J shed 11 bases, and the junction held 9 bases outside the gene matches. The CDR3 nucleotides are TGTGCCAGCAGCTTGGAACAGGGGATAGTGGCTTTCTTT. This codes for CASSLEQGIVAFF. Combining the CDR3 with reference TRBV7-9 and TRBJ1-1 gives the whole variable domain DTGVSQNPRHKITKRGQNVTFRCDPISEHNRLYWYRQTLGQGPEFLTYFQNEAQLEKSRLLSDRFSAERPKGSFSTLEIQRTEQGDSAMYLCASSLEQGIVAFFGQGTRLTVV.

This clone showed up just a few times. The chain carries TRBV29-1 and TRBJ2-3, with 7 bases lining up with TRBD1. The length of the CDR3 is 14 residues. Germline V gene data show CDR1 as SQVTM and CDR2 as ANQGSEA. The V and J ends lost 7 bases and 0 bases, in that order; junction bases with no gene match: 7. CDR3 in DNA: TGCAGCGCTCTGGACAGGTTTAGCACAGATACGCAGTATTTT. Residues: CSALDRFSTDTQYF.

The chain joins TRBV10-3 to TRBJ2-7, with 11 bases identical to TRBD1. CDR3 length: 14 residues. CDR1 is ENHRY, CDR2 SYGVKD, per germline. The ends lost 1 base at V and 7 bases at J; junction bases unmatched: 3. CDR3 DNA sequence: TGTGCCATCAGTGAGTGGACAGGGGGCTTGGAGCAGTACTTC. Translation gives CAISEWTGGLEQYF.

This clone was counted between two and nine times. This chain links TRBV28 with TRBJ2-5; TRBD2 might be the D (5 bases). Per germline, CDR1 MDHEN and CDR2 SYDVKM. The CDR3 contains 13 residues. V lost 4 bases and J lost 4, with 10 bases in between. The DNA for the CDR3 is TGTGCCAGCAGTTCGGGAAACTCAGAGACCCAGTACTTC. The encoded protein is CASSSGNSETQYF.